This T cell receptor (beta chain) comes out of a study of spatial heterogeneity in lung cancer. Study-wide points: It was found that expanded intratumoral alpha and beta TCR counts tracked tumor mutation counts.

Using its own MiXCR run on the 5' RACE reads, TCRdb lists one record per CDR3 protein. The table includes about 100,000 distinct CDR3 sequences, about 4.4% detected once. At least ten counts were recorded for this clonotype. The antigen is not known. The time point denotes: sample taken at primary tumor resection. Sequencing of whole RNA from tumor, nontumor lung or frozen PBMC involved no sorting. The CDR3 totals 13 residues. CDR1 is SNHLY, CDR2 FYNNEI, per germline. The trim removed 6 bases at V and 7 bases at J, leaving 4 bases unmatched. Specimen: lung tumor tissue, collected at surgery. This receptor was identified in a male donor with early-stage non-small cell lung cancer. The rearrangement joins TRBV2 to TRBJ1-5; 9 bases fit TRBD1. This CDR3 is CASRGDREQPQHF. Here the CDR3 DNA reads TGTGCCAGCAGGGGGGACAGGGAACAGCCCCAGCATTTT.